This T cell receptor (beta chain) was found in a study of blood T cell repertoires in COVID-19. The method was immunoSEQ multiplex PCR; TCRdb's version includes in-frame clones alone and lacks a portion of them. The data contain more than 80,000 clones, roughly 84% of them singletons. CDR1 is MNHNY and CDR2 is SVGAGI in the germline V gene (reference sequence). Trimming cost V 2 bases and J 0 bases, with 7 bases left between them. The CDR3 has 15 amino acids. The sequenced sample was peripheral blood. This TCR came from a woman older than 75 with active or convalescent COVID-19. The V gene is TRBV6-6, the J gene TRBJ2-2, with D possibly matching TRBD1 (5 bases). The CDR3 bases are TGTGCCAGCAGTTACGGGGCCCCGAACACCGGGGAGCTGTTTTTT. Translating it yields CASSYGAPNTGELFF.